The 24 T cell receptor beta chains given below trace back to one sample, sequenced in a study of blood T cell repertoires in COVID-19. Assay used: immunoSEQ multiplex PCR; TCRdb lists only in-frame clones, some missing. The profile shows around 330,000 clones, approximately 87% of them singletons. The sequencing input was peripheral blood. The receptors were sampled from a woman between 50 and 59 years old with active or convalescent COVID-19.

The V gene is TRBV2, the J gene TRBJ2-5; 7 bases match TRBD1. CDR1 is SNHLY, CDR2 FYNNEI, per germline. J gave up 7 bases and V 4 bases, and 9 bases lay outside the gene matches. This CDR3 is 14 amino acids long. The CDR3: CASSGRTAGGTQYF. The CDR3 nucleotides are TGTGCCAGCAGTGGGAGGACGGCAGGGGGGACCCAGTACTTC.

V usage is TRBV30 and J usage is TRBJ1-2, with 7 bases that match TRBD1. V lost 1 base and J lost 3; bases outside the gene matches: 11. From germline, CDR1 is GTSNPN and CDR2 SVGIG (reference sequence). The CDR3 spans 16 residues. CDR3 DNA: TGTGCCTGGAGTGATGAGACAGGGTGGTCCGACTATGGCTACACCTTC. It is translated as CAWSDETGWSDYGYTF.

V is TRBV18 and J is TRBJ1-5; maybe TRBD1 (5 bases). The CDR3 is made up of 17 amino acids. V was trimmed by 0 bases and J by 2 bases, leaving 14 bases between them. CDR1 and CDR2 from the germline V gene are KGHSH and LQKENI. As DNA, the CDR3 is TGTGCCAGCTCACCACCCCGGGGGGTAGAAGGCAATCAGCCCCAGCATTTT. Its protein is CASSPPRGVEGNQPQHF. The whole variable domain, filled in from reference TRBV18 and TRBJ1-5, reads NAGVMQNPRHLVRRRGQEARLRCSPMKGHSHVYWYRQLPEEGLKFMVYLQKENIIDESGMPKERFSAEFPKEGPSILRIQQVVRGDSAAYFCASSPPRGVEGNQPQHFGDGTRLSIL.

This clone appeared a few times. The rearrangement links TRBV7-3 to TRBJ2-2, with 7 bases that match TRBD1. CDR1 is SGHTA and CDR2 is FQGTGA in the germline V gene. The trim removed 2 bases at V and 6 bases at J, leaving 0 bases unmatched. This CDR3 region has 13 residues. CDR3 DNA sequence: TGTGCCAGCAGCTTACAGGGGGCCGGGGAGCTGTTTTTT. Protein product: CASSLQGAGELFF.

This chain joins TRBV14 and TRBJ1-1; possibly TRBD1 for D (5 bases). Germline CDR1 SGHDN, CDR2 FVKESK. Trimming pared 0 bases from V and 5 bases from J, leaving 13 bases between. This CDR3 contains 15 residues. The CDR3 spells CASSQEGGRWTEAFF. The CDR3, as DNA: TGTGCCAGCAGCCAAGAGGGGGGAAGGTGGACTGAAGCTTTCTTT. Based on the CDR3 plus reference TRBV14 and TRBJ1-1, the full variable domain is EAGVTQFPSHSVIEKGQTVTLRCDPISGHDNLYWYRRVMGKEIKFLLHFVKESKQDESGMPNNRFLAERTGGTYSTLKVQPAELEDSGVYFCASSQEGGRWTEAFFGQGTRLTVV.

V is TRBV4-3 and J is TRBJ1-1; 10 nucleotides align to TRBD1. V lost 3 bases, J lost 4 bases, and 5 bases stayed unmatched. This CDR3 has 15 residues. The germline CDR1 and CDR2 sequences are LGHNA and YSLEER. The CDR3 DNA is TGCGCCAGCAGCCACGACAGGGGGCGCGGCACTGAAGCTTTCTTT. Encoded protein: CASSHDRGRGTEAFF.

The chain links TRBV6-4 to TRBJ2-2, with 7 bases fitting TRBD2. There are 15 residues in the CDR3. Germline assignment: CDR1 MRHNA and CDR2 SNTAGT. The ends lost 5 bases at V and 6 bases at J; junction bases unmatched: 9. CDR3 nucleotides: TGTGCCAGCAGTCGGGAGGACACTGCTGCCGGGGAGCTGTTTTTT. It translates to CASSREDTAAGELFF.

The V gene is TRBV28, the J gene TRBJ1-4, with a weak D call TRBD1 (6 bases). This CDR3 region has 15 residues. CDR1 and CDR2 (germline): MDHEN, SYDVKM. V lost 8 bases to trimming and J lost 4 bases, with 17 bases between them. The CDR3, as DNA: TGTGCCAGCCAGGCGGGGGGCCGTGGTAATGAAAAACTGTTTTTT. It codes for CASQAGGRGNEKLFF.

This clone was found once. The V gene is TRBV7-3, the J gene TRBJ1-5, with 9 positions matching TRBD1. This CDR3 has 15 residues. Trimming at V came to 5 bases and at J to 4 bases, leaving 6 bases not matched to a gene. Looked up from germline, CDR1 is SGHTA and CDR2 is FQGTGA. For the CDR3, the DNA is TGTGCCAGCAGCGTATCCGGGACAGGGAATCAGCCCCAGCATTTT. This sequence encodes CASSVSGTGNQPQHF.

The chain has TRBV10-3 and TRBJ1-5, with TRBD1 matching over 10 bases. Germline V gene data show CDR1 as ENHRY and CDR2 as SYGVKD. The V segment lost 3 bases and the J segment 5 bases; nucleotides outside the gene matches: 4. The CDR3 is 15 residues long. The CDR3 region has the DNA TGTGCCATCAGTGAAGGGACAGGGGTCCATCAGCCCCAGCATTTT. Its translation is CAISEGTGVHQPQHF.

The chain has TRBV15 and TRBJ1-5, with D tentatively TRBD1 (6 bases). This CDR3 region has 15 residues. In germline, CDR1 is LNHNV, CDR2 YYDKDF (reference sequence). V gave up 8 bases and J gave up 1 base, with 15 bases separating them. The CDR3 protein is CATLSGGESNQPQHF. As DNA, the CDR3 is TGTGCCACCCTAAGTGGGGGCGAGAGCAATCAGCCCCAGCATTTT.

CDR3 in amino acids: CAWTFTTGQGPSNYGYTF. Here the CDR3 DNA reads TGTGCCTGGACCTTTACGACGGGACAGGGGCCATCTAACTATGGCTACACCTTC. The rearrangement joins TRBV30 to TRBJ1-2; TRBD1 aligns across 10 bases. V lost 4 bases and J lost 0; bases outside the gene matches: 14. This CDR3 has 18 residues. Germline loops: CDR1 GTSNPN, CDR2 SVGIG (reference sequence). The variable domain in full, completed from reference TRBV30 and TRBJ1-2, reads SQTIHQWPATLVQPVGSPLSLECTVEGTSNPNLYWYRQAAGRGLQLLFYSVGIGQISSEVPQNLSASRPQDRQFILSSKKLLLSDSGFYLCAWTFTTGQGPSNYGYTFGSGTRLTVV.

This chain connects TRBV9 to TRBJ2-7; D is uncertain. Germline CDR1 and CDR2: SGDLS and YYNGEE. The CDR3 has 14 residues. V was pared by 0 bases and J by 2 bases, with 9 bases between. The CDR3 DNA follows: TGTGCCAGCAGCGTAGGCGGCCACACCTACGAGCAGTACTTC. Translation: CASSVGGHTYEQYF.

As for this clone: Other DNA sequences from this sample encode an identical CDR3 as well. The rearrangement links TRBV7-9 to TRBJ2-5, with D possibly being TRBD2 (6 bases). The CDR3 is 14 amino acids. V lost 6 bases and J 5 bases, leaving 16 bases between the germline ends. CDR1 is SEHNR, CDR2 FQNEAQ, per germline (reference sequence). CDR3 protein: CASSPGTGGETQYF. CDR3 bases: TGTGCCAGCAGTCCCGGGACTGGGGGGGAGACCCAGTACTTC. The entire variable domain, with the rest obtained from reference TRBV7-9 and TRBJ2-5, is as follows: DTGVSQNPRHKITKRGQNVTFRCDPISEHNRLYWYRQTLGQGPEFLTYFQNEAQLEKSRLLSDRFSAERPKGSFSTLEIQRTEQGDSAMYLCASSPGTGGETQYFGPGTRLLVL.

The J gene is TRBJ1-2, the V gene TRBV25-1; D is ambiguous. From germline, CDR1 is MGHDK and CDR2 SYGVNS. The CDR3 contains 12 residues. Trimming took off 4 bases at V and 4 bases at J, with 7 bases between the two ends. The CDR3 nucleotides read TGTGCCAGCAGTGCTAACAGCTATGGCTACACCTTC. Translating it yields CASSANSYGYTF.

This clone was recorded a few times. The chain links TRBV29-1 to TRBJ1-1, with D tentatively TRBD1 (5 bases). V was trimmed by 4 bases and J by 0 bases, leaving 9 bases between them. CDR3 length: 13 amino acids. The germline gives CDR1 SQVTM, CDR2 ANQGSEA. CDR3 protein: CSVVGAVNTEAFF. CDR3 DNA: TGCAGCGTTGTTGGGGCGGTGAACACTGAAGCTTTCTTT.

This chain links TRBV12-5 with TRBJ2-1, with 9 nucleotides matching TRBD2. The V gene's germline CDR1 is LGHNT and CDR2 FRNRAP. The CDR3 covers 18 residues. With 3 bases clipped from V and 0 bases from J, the junction kept 9 bases outside the gene matches. CDR3 DNA sequence: TGTGCTAGTGGTTTCCAAGCGGGAGGAGGCAGCTCCTACAATGAGCAGTTCTTC. This gives the protein CASGFQAGGGSSYNEQFF.

V and J are TRBV29-1 and TRBJ2-3; no clear D gene. This CDR3 has 14 amino acids. The V gene's germline CDR1 is SQVTM and CDR2 ANQGSEA. V lost 5 bases, J lost 2 bases, and 14 bases lay in between. The CDR3 DNA reads TGCAGCGTTACGCTACTCGCCTACACAGATACGCAGTATTTT. It codes for CSVTLLAYTDTQYF.

V usage is TRBV6-2 or TRBV6-3 and J usage is TRBJ1-4; 8 positions agree with TRBD1. CDR3 size: 16 residues. V dropped 2 bases and J dropped 1; count of bases not matched to a gene: 3. The V gene's germline CDR1 is MNHEY and CDR2 SVGEGT. The CDR3 DNA follows: TGTGCCAGCAGTTACGGGACAGGCGGAACTAATGAAAAACTGTTTTTT. Protein: CASSYGTGGTNEKLFF.

The gene calls are TRBV6-6 and TRBJ2-5; possible D gene TRBD2, 5 bases. This CDR3 comprises 16 residues. Germline loops: CDR1 MNHNY, CDR2 SVGAGI (reference sequence). The ends were cut back, 2 bases at V and 5 bases at J, with 18 bases in the middle. The CDR3 DNA reads as TGTGCCAGCAGTTACGGGGAGCCGGCGGGTGGGGAGACCCAGTACTTC. Its translation is CASSYGEPAGGETQYF.

The J gene is TRBJ1-2, the V gene TRBV2, with 7 bases matching TRBD1. The CDR3 runs 13 residues. Unmatched junction bases numbered 7, after V lost 7 bases and J lost 5 bases. Germline V gene sequence: CDR1 SNHLY, CDR2 FYNNEI. The CDR3 sequence is CASIQGMGYGYTF. CDR3 DNA: TGTGCCAGCATACAGGGGATGGGTTATGGCTACACCTTC.

The rearrangement links TRBV7-3 to TRBJ2-1; 12 bases map to TRBD2. This CDR3 contains 16 residues. Germline CDR1 reads SGHTA; CDR2 reads FQGTGA. V lost 5 bases, J lost 3 bases, and 5 bases stayed unmatched. CDR3: CASSATSGGHYNEQFF. The CDR3, as DNA: TGTGCCAGCAGCGCGACTAGCGGGGGCCACTACAATGAGCAGTTCTTC.

The genes are TRBV7-2 and TRBJ2-1; no definite D call. This CDR3 region has 12 residues. V lost 3 bases, J lost 9 bases, and 9 bases lay in between. CDR1 is SGHTA, CDR2 FQGNSA, per germline. CDR3 sequence (DNA): TGTGCCAGCAGCTTTGCTATACCTGAGCAGTTCTTC. Its translation is CASSFAIPEQFF.

J is TRBJ2-5 and V is TRBV9; maybe TRBD2 (6 bases). Per germline, CDR1 SGDLS and CDR2 YYNGEE. Deletions cut 4 bases from V and 5 bases from J, with 21 bases between. The CDR3 is 16 residues long. The CDR3 nucleotides are TGTGCCAGCAGCCCGGGACTGCTTTCTTGGGGGGAGACCCAGTACTTC. This sequence encodes CASSPGLLSWGETQYF.